The 32 T cell receptor beta chains presented below share a single source sample, sequenced in a study of molecular identifiers for immune sequencing clone quantification. In TCRdb, the PCR reads were re-called with MiXCR into one record per CDR3 protein. The profile shows 250,000 to 350,000 distinct CDR3 sequences, around a fifth of them singletons. The sample comprised naive CD8+ T cells from blood, with Jurkat cell RNA spiked in. Subset defined: FACS-sorted CD8+CD4-CCR7+CD45RA+ naive T cells. All receptors come from a human donor in good health. Some libraries in this study had Jurkat cell RNA spiked in.

Comments on this clonotype: A read error may explain this, as a much larger clone is one base away. This sequence joins TRBV20-1 and TRBJ2-7; tentative D call: TRBD2 (6 bases). The CDR3 has 15 residues. Germline V gives CDR1 DFQATT, CDR2 SNEGSKA (reference sequence). Trimming stripped 2 bases from V and 1 base from J, with 15 bases between. The CDR3 protein is CSARRLAGPSYEQYF. The CDR3 region has the DNA TGCAGTGCTAGACGTTTGGCGGGACCGTCCTACGAGCAGTACTTC.

This clonotype was seen at least ten times. The chain uses TRBV7-8 and TRBJ2-1, with a possible D match to TRBD2 (5 bases). Germline values: CDR1 SGHVS, CDR2 FQNEAQ. V gave up 6 bases and J gave up 0 bases, with 15 bases separating them. CDR3 size: 16 residues. The CDR3 is CASSPLVGSSYNEQFF. CDR3 nucleotides: TGTGCCAGCAGTCCTCTTGTGGGGAGCTCCTACAATGAGCAGTTCTTC. The full variable domain, rest sourced from reference TRBV7-8 and TRBJ2-1, is GAGVSQSPRYKVAKRGQDVALRCDPISGHVSLFWYQQALGQGPEFLTYFQNEAQLDKSGLPSDRFFAERPEGSVSTLKIQRTQQEDSAVYLCASSPLVGSSYNEQFFGPGTRLTVL.

This clonotype came up many times. V is TRBV7-8 and J is TRBJ1-6; a possible D gene is TRBD1 (5 bases). This CDR3 has 13 amino acids. Germline assignment: CDR1 SGHVS and CDR2 FQNEAQ. Trimming pared 10 bases from V and 7 bases from J, leaving 14 bases between. The CDR3 bases are TGTGCCACCCGGTGGGGCTTAAATTCACCCCTCCACTTT. This gives the protein CATRWGLNSPLHF.

Many counts were recorded for this clonotype. The CDR3 region has the DNA TGTGCCAGCCTTAAGTCACGGGAGGGCCCTTACGAGCAGTACTTC. Translated: CASLKSREGPYEQYF. The V gene is TRBV2, the J gene TRBJ2-7, with 8 bases lining up with TRBD2. V lost 8 bases, J lost 4 bases, and 13 bases stayed unmatched. Germline values: CDR1 SNHLY, CDR2 FYNNEI. The CDR3 loop spans 15 amino acids.

This clonotype was counted only a few times. V is TRBV5-1 and J is TRBJ2-3; D remains unclear. The CDR3 sequence is 14 residues long. Germline V gives CDR1 SGHRS, CDR2 YFSETQ. The germline V and J ends were trimmed by 2 bases and 0 bases, with 7 bases remaining between them. The CDR3 DNA reads TGCGCCAGCAGCTTTGTCTCTAGCACAGATACGCAGTATTTT. It specifies CASSFVSSTDTQYF.

This clonotype was counted ten times or more. The chain links TRBV5-1 to TRBJ2-7; D call uncertain. The germline V and J ends were trimmed by 0 bases and 3 bases, with 16 bases remaining between them. The germline V gene has CDR1 SGHRS and CDR2 YFSETQ. The CDR3 loop spans 16 amino acids. The CDR3 spells CASSLGAPHYNYEQYF. CDR3 nucleotide sequence: TGCGCCAGCAGCTTGGGGGCCCCTCATTATAACTACGAGCAGTACTTC.

For this clonotype: Being one base from a much bigger clone, this may be a read error. The J gene is TRBJ2-1, the V gene TRBV30; TRBD1 might be the D (6 bases). This CDR3 contains 20 residues. Germline V gene data show CDR1 as GTSNPN and CDR2 as SVGIG (reference sequence). The CDR3, as DNA: TGTGCCTGGAGCGGCGACGGACAGTCAGGAGCGGCAAGCTCCTACAATGAGCAGCTCTTC. It yields the protein CAWSGDGQSGAASSYNEQLF.

Ten or more counts support this clonotype. The CDR3 DNA is TGCAGTGCTAGCGGACGTCTAAGCCGATACGAGCAGTACTTC. Protein product: CSASGRLSRYEQYF. The V and J genes are TRBV20-1 and TRBJ2-7; D is unclear. Looked up from germline, CDR1 is DFQATT and CDR2 is SNEGSKA (reference sequence). The V end lost 3 bases, the J end lost 4 bases, and 16 bases lay between the germline ends. This CDR3 comprises 14 residues.

Many counts were recorded for this clonotype. The chain carries TRBV29-1 and TRBJ2-7, with 8 bases lining up with TRBD1. V gave up 3 bases and J gave up 3 bases; unmatched junction bases: 4. Germline V gene data show CDR1 as SQVTM and CDR2 as ANQGSEA. The CDR3 spans 13 residues. CDR3: CSVDSGQGYEQYF. CDR3 coding DNA: TGCAGCGTTGACTCTGGACAGGGCTACGAGCAGTACTTC.

This clonotype was observed a few times. The rearrangement links TRBV19 to TRBJ1-1, with D unclear. V was pared by 6 bases and J by 5 bases, with 13 bases between. The germline gives CDR1 LNHDA, CDR2 SQIVND (reference sequence). The CDR3 length is 13 residues. For the CDR3, the DNA is TGTGCCAGTAGCCCGGGTGATGGGACTGAAGCTTTCTTT. As protein: CASSPGDGTEAFF.

Of note for this clonotype: With a much larger clone just one base away, this may be a read error. The chain uses TRBV30 and TRBJ2-1, with D possibly TRBD2 on 5 matching bases. The V end lost 2 bases, the J end lost 8 bases, and 10 bases lay between the germline ends. Germline V gene lookup returns CDR1 GTSNPN and CDR2 SVGIG (reference sequence). CDR3 size: 12 residues. The CDR3 protein is CAWSPSRDEQFF. CDR3 DNA: TGTGCCTGGAGTCCGTCGCGGGATGAGCAGTTCTTC.

This clonotype was seen many times. The chain uses TRBV27 and TRBJ2-3; the D is unclear. The CDR3 is made up of 14 amino acids. CDR1 and CDR2 (germline): MNHEY, SMNVEV (reference sequence). V lost 3 bases, J lost 2 bases, and 9 bases lay in between. The DNA for the CDR3 is TGTGCCAGCAGTTTTCGCCAGATCACAGATACGCAGTATTTT. Protein product: CASSFRQITDTQYF.

This clonotype was counted between two and nine times. The V gene is TRBV4-3, the J gene TRBJ2-5, with D unresolved. The CDR3 runs 15 residues. Germline V gives CDR1 LGHNA, CDR2 YSLEER. V lost 0 bases and J 3 bases, leaving 11 bases between the germline ends. The CDR3: CASSQDVSTKETQYF. Here the CDR3 DNA reads TGCGCCAGCAGCCAAGATGTTAGCACAAAAGAGACCCAGTACTTC.

This clonotype was seen a handful of times. This may be a read error, as it is one base from a much larger clone. The chain couples TRBV29-1 to TRBJ1-3; possibly TRBD1 for D (6 bases). CDR1 is SQVTM, CDR2 ANQGSEA, per germline. This CDR3 comprises 14 residues. The CDR3, as DNA: TGCGGCGCCACACAGGGTAACTCCGGAAACACCATATATTTT. The encoded protein is CGATQGNSGNTIYF.

Notes on this clonotype: It may be a read error: a sequence one base away is much more abundant. The chain recombines TRBV5-3 with TRBJ1-1, with a weak D call TRBD1 (5 bases). TRBV5-3 is labeled an ORF, and its function is uncertain. This CDR3 comprises 15 residues. V was shortened by 8 bases and J by 6 bases, with 23 bases between the two germline ends. In DNA form, the CDR3 reads TGTGCCAGCAGCCCCAGCGCTTCAGGGAAGGCTGAAGCTTTCTTT. This codes for CASSPSASGKAEAFF.

The chain links TRBV20-1 to TRBJ1-5, with D perhaps TRBD1 (6 bases). CDR3 length: 16 residues. Per the germline V gene, CDR1 is DFQATT and CDR2 is SNEGSKA (reference sequence). Trimming took off 3 bases at V and 2 bases at J, with 17 bases between the two ends. The CDR3 bases are TGCAGTGCTAGGACCCTTCGGGGGGCTCGCAATCAGCCCCAGCATTTT. Residues: CSARTLRGARNQPQHF.

This sequence joins TRBV7-9 and TRBJ2-2; 12 bases map to TRBD2. CDR3 length: 18 amino acids. J was trimmed by 2 bases and V by 3 bases; bases with no gene match: 7. From germline, CDR1 is SEHNR and CDR2 FQNEAQ (reference sequence). The CDR3 region has the DNA TGTGCCAGCAGCTTTTCCCGGGGACTAGCGGGCAACACCGGGGAGCTGTTTTTT. Translating it yields CASSFSRGLAGNTGELFF. Filled out from reference TRBV7-9 and TRBJ2-2, the complete variable domain reads DTGVSQNPRHKITKRGQNVTFRCDPISEHNRLYWYRQTLGQGPEFLTYFQNEAQLEKSRLLSDRFSAERPKGSFSTLEIQRTEQGDSAMYLCASSFSRGLAGNTGELFFGEGSRLTVL.

This clonotype was seen many times. The chain's CDR3 is CATSSSSLNTEAFF. Here the CDR3 DNA reads TGTGCCACCAGCAGTTCGTCCTTGAACACTGAAGCTTTCTTT. The genes are TRBV15 and TRBJ1-1, with unresolved D. Trimming stripped 3 bases from V and 0 bases from J, with 8 bases between. This CDR3 has 14 residues. Germline CDR1 and CDR2: LNHNV and YYDKDF (reference sequence).

This sequence joins TRBV2 and TRBJ1-3, with D possibly matching TRBD1 (6 bases). From germline, CDR1 is SNHLY and CDR2 FYNNEI. The CDR3 contains 16 residues. Trimming stripped 8 bases from V and 0 bases from J, with 17 bases between. CDR3 sequence (DNA): TGTGCCAGCCCCTCCACAGGGTTAAACTCTGGAAACACCATATATTTT. Its translation is CASPSTGLNSGNTIYF. Looking up the rest from reference TRBV2 and TRBJ1-3 gives the full variable domain: EPEVTQTPSHQVTQMGQEVILRCVPISNHLYFYWYRQILGQKVEFLVSFYNNEISEKSEIFDDQFSVERPDGSNFTLKIRSTKLEDSAMYFCASPSTGLNSGNTIYFGEGSWLTVV.

This clonotype was seen at least ten times. V usage is TRBV27 and J usage is TRBJ2-2; 7 bases match TRBD1. This CDR3 contains 14 residues. The junction had 3 bases not matched to a gene; V was cut back by 4 bases and J by 4 bases. Germline CDR1 reads MNHEY; CDR2 reads SMNVEV (reference sequence). The CDR3 spells CASSYGTATGELFF. CDR3 sequence (DNA): TGTGCCAGCAGTTACGGGACAGCCACCGGGGAGCTGTTTTTT.

This clonotype was seen a handful of times. This chain connects TRBV6-1 to TRBJ1-1, with D possibly TRBD1 on 5 matching bases. V dropped 6 bases and J dropped 11 bases, with 22 bases sitting between them. This CDR3 spans 14 amino acids. Looked up from germline, CDR1 is MNHNS and CDR2 is SASEGT. CDR3 residues: CASSPPGAHKLAFF. The DNA of the CDR3 is TGTGCCAGCAGCCCACCTGGGGCCCACAAATTGGCTTTCTTT.

This clonotype was counted ten times or more. CDR3 region: CSATRQGSTDTQYF. The CDR3 coding sequence is TGCAGTGCGACCCGACAGGGTAGCACAGATACGCAGTATTTT. The V and J genes are TRBV20-1 and TRBJ2-3; 7 nucleotides agree with TRBD1. The V segment lost 6 bases and the J segment 0 bases; nucleotides outside the gene matches: 6. The CDR3 is 14 amino acids. CDR1 and CDR2 (germline): DFQATT, SNEGSKA (reference sequence).

The CDR3, as DNA: TGTGCCAGTAGTCCACTTCAAGGGGGGCCCTACGAGCAGTACTTC. As protein: CASSPLQGGPYEQYF. The chain combines TRBV19 with TRBJ2-7, with D perhaps assigned TRBD1 or TRBD2 (6 bases each). The CDR3 is 15 residues long. CDR1 is LNHDA and CDR2 is SQIVND in the germline V gene (reference sequence). V gave up 5 bases and J gave up 2 bases, with 16 bases separating them.

This clonotype was found many times. The chain recombines TRBV13 with TRBJ2-5; D tentatively fits TRBD1 or TRBD2 (6 bases each). CDR3 length: 13 amino acids. Germline CDR1 PRHDT, CDR2 FYEKMQ (reference sequence). V lost 4 bases to trimming and J lost 5 bases, with 11 bases between them. The DNA of the CDR3 is TGTGCCAGCAGCTCTTGGGGGGCTGAGACCCAGTACTTC. This gives the protein CASSSWGAETQYF.

The table lists this clonotype with a few counts. A single base separates this from a much larger clone, so it may be a read error. The chain is built from TRBV6-6 and TRBJ1-4; D is possibly TRBD1 (5 bases). Germline V CDR1 and CDR2: MNHNY, SVGAGI (reference sequence). The CDR3 contains 16 residues. The CDR3 protein is CASRDKQRSANEKPFF. The CDR3 region has the DNA TGTGCCAGCAGGGACAAGCAACGTTCGGCTAATGAAAAACCGTTTTTT.

This clonotype was detected ten times or more. The genes are TRBV29-1 and TRBJ1-1; D not certain. The CDR3 is 11 residues long. V was pared by 3 bases and J by 11 bases, with 13 bases between. Germline CDR1 and CDR2: SQVTM and ANQGSEA. Here the CDR3 DNA reads TGCAGCGTTGATGGAGGAACGGGTGCTTTCTTT. Encoded protein: CSVDGGTGAFF.

This clonotype has a count of ten or more. The rearrangement joins TRBV7-2 to TRBJ2-2; 8 nucleotides align to TRBD2. The germline gives CDR1 SGHTA, CDR2 FQGNSA. The V gene end was trimmed by 4 bases and the J gene end by 6 bases; junction bases not matched to a gene: 10. The CDR3 consists of 16 residues. CDR3 loop: CASSYKVGRAPGELFF. The CDR3 bases are TGTGCCAGCAGCTACAAGGTCGGGAGGGCCCCCGGGGAGCTGTTTTTT.

This clonotype was counted many times. The gene calls are TRBV5-5 and TRBJ1-5; no firm D call. The V gene's germline CDR1 is SGHKS and CDR2 YYEKEE (reference sequence). The CDR3 sequence is 15 residues long. Trimming cost V 0 bases and J 1 base, with 8 bases left between them. CDR3 in DNA: TGTGCCAGCAGCTTGGCCGGGAGGAGCAATCAGCCCCAGCATTTT. Translation gives CASSLAGRSNQPQHF.

As for this clonotype: This could be a read error, since a much larger clone is one nucleotide away. V and J are TRBV7-6 and TRBJ2-7; D remains unclear. CDR1 is SGHVS and CDR2 is FNYEAQ in the germline V gene. The CDR3 runs 13 residues. This CDR3 is CASSLAPLYEQCF. Here the CDR3 DNA reads TGTGCCAGCAGCTTAGCTCCGCTTTACGAGCAGTGCTTC.

The chain is built from TRBV12-3 or TRBV12-4 and TRBJ1-2, with a weak D call TRBD1 (5 bases). The CDR3 runs to 14 residues. Trimming removed 0 bases from V and 7 bases from J, with 12 bases in between. As DNA, the CDR3 is TGTGCCAGCAGTTTAGCGTGGAGGGGCAGTGGCTACACCTTC. Residues: CASSLAWRGSGYTF.

This clonotype was picked up many times. At one of its ends the junction is not consistent with the germline gene, which may arise from a read error. The chain is built from TRBV15 and TRBJ2-1, with 11 bases matching TRBD2. Germline V gene lookup returns CDR1 LNHNV and CDR2 YYDKDF (reference sequence). CDR3 size: 16 residues. As DNA, the CDR3 is TGTGCCACCAGCGGAGAACTAGCGGGGGAGGATAATGAGCAGTTCTTC. Protein product: CATSGELAGEDNEQFF.

This clonotype occurred a few times. The genes are TRBV27 and TRBJ2-7; D ambiguous. Germline lookup yields CDR1 MNHEY and CDR2 SMNVEV (reference sequence). Trimming shortened V by 5 bases and J by 0 bases, and 14 bases separated the two germline ends. This CDR3 is built from 15 residues. The DNA for the CDR3 is TGTGCCAGCAGTCTGGCGGCGGCAAACTCCTACGAGCAGTACTTC. Encoded protein: CASSLAAANSYEQYF.